These T cell receptor beta chains were read from a single sample in a study of early T cells in non-severe SARS-CoV-2 infection. TCRdb re-analysed the 5' RACE reads in MiXCR, keeping a single row per CDR3 protein. Among tens of thousands of distinct CDR3 sequences, more than 14% were seen once, and the ten largest hold 3.9%. The sample here was whole blood, taken at baseline. The receptors here all came from an adult who was a healthcare worker with PCR-confirmed SARS-CoV-2 infection or an uninfected control (not recorded which). The CDR3 runs from the conserved cysteine through the conserved F or W. Each record gives: clone size, J gene, D gene, V gene, CDR3 DNA, CDR3 protein. The D gene is left open where the match is weak. The size of a clone is reported for some rows only, either as once, few or many, or as a class for expanded clones.

many	TRBJ2-5	TRBD2	TRBV2	TGTGCCAGCAGGAGGGGGACTAGCTCGAAGACCCAGTACTTC	CASRRGTSSKTQYF
-	TRBJ2-2	TRBD2	TRBV7-6	TGTGCCAGCAGCTTAAATAGCGGGAGTACCGGGGAGCTGTTTTTT	CASSLNSGSTGELFF
-	TRBJ2-5	TRBD2	TRBV30	TGTGCCTGGAGCCCCGGGACTAGCGTTCAAGAGACCCAGTACTTC	CAWSPGTSVQETQYF
many	TRBJ2-1	-	TRBV11-1	TGTGCCAGCAGCTTAGCGAGCGGCAGAGAGCAGTTCTTC	CASSLASGREQFF
-	TRBJ1-1	TRBD1	TRBV7-9	TGTGCCAGCAGCTTTTACAGGGGGCCGGTGAACACTGAAGCTTTCTTT	CASSFYRGPVNTEAFF
-	TRBJ2-4	TRBD1	TRBV7-9	TGTGCCAGCAGCTCGACAGGGCGCCTAGCCAAAAACATTCAGTACTTC	CASSSTGRLAKNIQYF
-	TRBJ1-5	-	TRBV19	TGTGCCAGTACTTACAGGGACAGCAATCAGCCCCAGCATTTT	CASTYRDSNQPQHF
many	TRBJ2-1	-	TRBV12-3/TRBV12-4	TGTGCCAGCAGTTTTTCCCCAAACAATGAGCAGTTCTTC	CASSFSPNNEQFF
many	TRBJ2-7	-	TRBV20-1	TGCAGTGCTTTCGGACAAGAGAGCTCCTACGAGCAGTACTTC	CSAFGQESSYEQYF
-	TRBJ2-7	-	TRBV21-1	TGTGCCAGCAGCAAGTCTTCAGGGGAGTCTTTCAACGAGCAGTACTTC	CASSKSSGESFNEQYF
-	TRBJ2-1	TRBD2	TRBV20-1	TGCAGTGCTATACCGGGACTAGTTATCAATGAGCAGTTCTTC	CSAIPGLVINEQFF
few	TRBJ2-5	TRBD2	TRBV6-6	TGTGCCAGCAGGGGGACTAGCGGGAGGGACGAGGAGACCCAGTACTTC	CASRGTSGRDEETQYF
-	TRBJ2-5	-	TRBV18	TGTGCCAGCTCACCCATGGGACAAGAGACCCAGTACTTC	CASSPMGQETQYF
-	TRBJ2-1	-	TRBV2	TGTGCCAGCACCAGACAGACCAACAATGAGCAGTTCTTC	CASTRQTNNEQFF
few	TRBJ2-1	-	TRBV29-1	TGCAGCGTTGATCCCCTTGCCAGGGGCTTCAATGAGCAGTTCTTC	CSVDPLARGFNEQFF
few	TRBJ2-7	-	TRBV15	TGTGCCACCTCAGCATCGGGGAACGCCGGCCAGCAGTACTTC	CATSASGNAGQQYF
many	TRBJ2-2	TRBD1	TRBV7-9	TGTGCCAGCAGCCCAACAGGGGGCCGCACCGGGGAGCTGTTTTTT	CASSPTGGRTGELFF
-	TRBJ2-2	-	TRBV25-1	TGTGCCAGCAGTGTAAGGAAGGGCACCGGGGAGCTGTTTTTT	CASSVRKGTGELFF
few	TRBJ1-6	-	TRBV6-6	TGTGCCAGCAGCCAAACGGAGACCAATTCACCCCTCCACTTT	CASSQTETNSPLHF
-	TRBJ1-5	-	TRBV27	TGTGCCAGCAGCTTGTCATCCAATCAGCCCCAGCATTTT	CASSLSSNQPQHF
few	TRBJ2-1	-	TRBV20-1	TGCAGTGCTAGAGATTTTACGACCCCCTACAATGGGCAGTTCTTC	CSARDFTTPYNGQFF
-	TRBJ2-3	-	TRBV3-1	TGTGCCAGCAGCCAAGATGTGGGGCCGGATACGCAGTATTTT	CASSQDVGPDTQYF
many	TRBJ2-3	-	TRBV14	TGTGCCAGCAGCCAAGATTTCATGGACACAGATACGCAGTATTTT	CASSQDFMDTDTQYF
-	TRBJ2-7	TRBD2	TRBV25-1	TGTGCCAGCAGTGTGGCGGGAGGCCCCTACGAACAGTACTTC	CASSVAGGPYEQYF
many	TRBJ1-2	-	TRBV20-1	TGCAGTGCTAGGAATACTGACTATGGCTACACCTTC	CSARNTDYGYTF
few	TRBJ1-1	TRBD1	TRBV11-2	TGTGCCAGCAGCCCGGACAGGACTGAAGCTTTCTTT	CASSPDRTEAFF
few	TRBJ2-7	-	TRBV15	TGTGCCACCAGCAGAGATCTGGGGAGCTCCTACGAGCAGTACTTC	CATSRDLGSSYEQYF
-	TRBJ1-6	TRBD1	TRBV20-1	TGCAGTGCCCGGGACAGGGCAACCTATAATTCACCCCTCCACTTT	CSARDRATYNSPLHF
few	TRBJ2-5	TRBD1	TRBV6-6	TGTGCCAGCCTTGAAAAACGAGGACAGGGGAAAGAGACCCAGTACTTC	CASLEKRGQGKETQYF
many	TRBJ2-1	TRBD1	TRBV18	TGTGCCAGCAGGGGACAGGGCGGCGATGAGCAGTTCTTC	CASRGQGGDEQFF
many	TRBJ2-7	TRBD1	TRBV4-2	TGTGCCAGCAGCCAAGCAGGAGTAGGGACAGGGGGCTCCTACGAGCAGTACTTC	CASSQAGVGTGGSYEQYF
-	TRBJ1-1	-	TRBV6-2/TRBV6-3	TGTGCCAGCAGTTACGGGCGGCGGTTGGGGACTGAAGCTTTCTTT	CASSYGRRLGTEAFF
-	TRBJ2-5	-	TRBV20-1	TGCAGTGCTGACGGGATGCAAGAGACCCAGTACTTC	CSADGMQETQYF
few	TRBJ2-1	TRBD1	TRBV5-4	TGTGCCAGCAGTTCCCGGGACAGGGGAAATGAGCAGTTCTTC	CASSSRDRGNEQFF
-	TRBJ2-7	TRBD2	TRBV20-1	TGCAGTGGCCTGGCGGGAGTTGGTTTTTCCTACGAGCAGTACTTC	CSGLAGVGFSYEQYF
many	TRBJ2-2	TRBD2	TRBV7-8	TGTGCCAGCAGCCGACTAGCGGGGAGGCCCGGGGAGCTGTTTTTT	CASSRLAGRPGELFF
few	TRBJ1-1	-	TRBV28	TGTGCCAGCACGACAGGCGCTGAAGCTTTCTTT	CASTTGAEAFF
-	TRBJ2-1	TRBD2	TRBV14	TGTGCCAGCAGCCAAGACCACGCGGGAGCTTACAATGAGCAGTTCTTC	CASSQDHAGAYNEQFF
-	TRBJ2-3	-	TRBV13	TGTGCCAGCAGCTTAGAGAAGAACACAGATACGCAGTATTTT	CASSLEKNTDTQYF
many	TRBJ2-5	TRBD2	TRBV7-7	TGTGCCAGCAGCTCTGGGACTAGCGGGCCTTGGGAGACCCAGTACTTC	CASSSGTSGPWETQYF
many	TRBJ2-3	-	TRBV10-3	TGTGCCATCAGTGAGTCGTCAGATACGCAGTATTTT	CAISESSDTQYF
-	TRBJ2-3	TRBD2	TRBV29-1	TGCAGCGTGCGGACTAGCGGGAGAGGAGATACGCAGTATTTT	CSVRTSGRGDTQYF
-	TRBJ2-3	TRBD1	TRBV29-1	TGCAGCGTTGAACCGGGACAGGTCACAGATACGCAGTATTTT	CSVEPGQVTDTQYF
once	TRBJ1-1	-	TRBV5-1	TGTGCCAGCAGCTGGGGGGACACTGAAGCTTTCTTT	CASSWGDTEAFF
-	TRBJ1-1	TRBD1	TRBV27	TGTGCCAGCTCTCTCGGACAGGGCGCTGAAGCTTTCTTT	CASSLGQGAEAFF
many	TRBJ1-2	TRBD1	TRBV30	TGTGCCTGGAGTTACGGAGCAGGGGGAGATGGCTACACCTTC	CAWSYGAGGDGYTF
few	TRBJ2-5	TRBD2	TRBV4-2	TGTGCCAGCAGCCAATTTAGCGGGGGGATAGAGACCCAGTACTTC	CASSQFSGGIETQYF
few	TRBJ2-1	-	TRBV18	TGTGCCAGCTCACCCAGGGAGACAAGTGAGCAGTTCTTC	CASSPRETSEQFF
-	TRBJ2-2	-	TRBV4-1	TGCGCCAGCAGCCAGGGTACCGAAACCGGGGAGCTGTTTTTT	CASSQGTETGELFF
many	TRBJ2-3	-	TRBV10-3	TGTGCCATCAGTGAGCGTGCGAGAAGCACAGATACGCAGTATTTT	CAISERARSTDTQYF
many	TRBJ2-7	TRBD1	TRBV12-3/TRBV12-4	TGTGCCAGCAGTTTCCCCGGGACAGGGGAGGACGAGCAGTACTTC	CASSFPGTGEDEQYF
-	TRBJ1-2	-	TRBV27	TGTGCCAGCAGTTTTGGGGGTGGCTATGGCTACACCTTC	CASSFGGGYGYTF
many	TRBJ2-1	-	TRBV14	TGTGCCAGCAGCCATGCACCGGGTTCCTACAATGAGCAGTTCTTC	CASSHAPGSYNEQFF
-	TRBJ1-2	TRBD1	TRBV12-3/TRBV12-4	TGTGCCAGCAGCCCCAGACAGGGGCGTAACTATGGCTACACCTTC	CASSPRQGRNYGYTF
-	TRBJ2-7	TRBD2	TRBV6-1	TGTGCCAGCAGCTCGTCTTTTTGGGAGGGCGAAGAGCAGTACTTC	CASSSSFWEGEEQYF